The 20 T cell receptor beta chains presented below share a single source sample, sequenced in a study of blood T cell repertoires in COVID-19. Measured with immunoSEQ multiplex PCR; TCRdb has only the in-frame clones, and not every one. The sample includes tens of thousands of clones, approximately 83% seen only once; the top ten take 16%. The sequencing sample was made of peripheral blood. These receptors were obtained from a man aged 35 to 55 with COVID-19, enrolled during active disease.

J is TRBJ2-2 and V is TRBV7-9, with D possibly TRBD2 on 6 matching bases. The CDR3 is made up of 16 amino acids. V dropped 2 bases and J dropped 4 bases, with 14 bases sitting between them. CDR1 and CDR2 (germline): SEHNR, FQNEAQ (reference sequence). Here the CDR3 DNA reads TGTGCCAGCAGCTTAAGGGCGGGGTTTGGCACCGGGGAGCTGTTTTTT. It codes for CASSLRAGFGTGELFF.

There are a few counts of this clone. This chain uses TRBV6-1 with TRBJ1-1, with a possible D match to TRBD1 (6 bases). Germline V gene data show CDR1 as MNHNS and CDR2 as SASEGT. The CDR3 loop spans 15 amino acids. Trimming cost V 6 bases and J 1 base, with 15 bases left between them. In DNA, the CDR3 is TGTGCCAGCAGACCCTCGACAGGTGGGAACACTGAAGCTTTCTTT. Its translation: CASRPSTGGNTEAFF.

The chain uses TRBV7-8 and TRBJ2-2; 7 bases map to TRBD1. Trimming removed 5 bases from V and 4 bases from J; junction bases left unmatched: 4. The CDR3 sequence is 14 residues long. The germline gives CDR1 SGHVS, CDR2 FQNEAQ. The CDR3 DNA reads TGTGCCAGCAGCCTCAACAGGGGCACCGGGGAGCTGTTTTTT. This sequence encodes CASSLNRGTGELFF.

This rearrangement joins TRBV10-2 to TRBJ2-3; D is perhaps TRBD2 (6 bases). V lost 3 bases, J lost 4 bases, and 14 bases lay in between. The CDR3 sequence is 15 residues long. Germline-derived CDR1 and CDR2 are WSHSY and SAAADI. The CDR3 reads CASSEIRLVSDTQYF. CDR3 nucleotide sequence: TGCGCCAGCAGTGAAATTCGACTAGTTTCAGATACGCAGTATTTT.

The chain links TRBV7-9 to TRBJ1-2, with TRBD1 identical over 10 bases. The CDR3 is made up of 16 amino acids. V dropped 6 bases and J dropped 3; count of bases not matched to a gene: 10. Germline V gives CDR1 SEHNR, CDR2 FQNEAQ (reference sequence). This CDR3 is CASSTTPGTGDYGYTF. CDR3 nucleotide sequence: TGTGCCAGCAGTACCACCCCCGGGACAGGGGACTATGGCTACACCTTC.

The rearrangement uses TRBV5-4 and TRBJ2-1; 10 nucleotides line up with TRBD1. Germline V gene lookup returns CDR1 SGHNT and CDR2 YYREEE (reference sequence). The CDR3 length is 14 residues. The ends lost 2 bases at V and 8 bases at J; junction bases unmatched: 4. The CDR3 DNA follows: TGTGCCAGCAGCTTCTGGGACAGGGGCGATGAGCAGTTCTTC. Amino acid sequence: CASSFWDRGDEQFF. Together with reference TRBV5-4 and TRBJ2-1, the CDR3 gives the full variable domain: ETGVTQSPTHLIKTRGQQVTLRCSSQSGHNTVSWYQQALGQGPQFIFQYYREEENGRGNFPPRFSGLQFPNYSSELNVNALELDDSALYLCASSFWDRGDEQFFGPGTRLTVL.

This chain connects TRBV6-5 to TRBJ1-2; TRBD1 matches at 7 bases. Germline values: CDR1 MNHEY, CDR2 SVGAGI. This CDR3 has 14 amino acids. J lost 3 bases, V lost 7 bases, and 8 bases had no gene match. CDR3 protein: CASTSGTDHYGYTF. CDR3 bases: TGTGCCAGCACATCCGGGACAGACCACTATGGCTACACCTTC.

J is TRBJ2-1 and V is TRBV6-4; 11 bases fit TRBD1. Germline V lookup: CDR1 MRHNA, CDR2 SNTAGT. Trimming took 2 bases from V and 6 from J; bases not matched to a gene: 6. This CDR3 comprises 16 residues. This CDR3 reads CASSDNSGTGGNEQFF. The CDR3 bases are TGTGCCAGCAGTGACAACTCCGGGACAGGGGGCAATGAGCAGTTCTTC.

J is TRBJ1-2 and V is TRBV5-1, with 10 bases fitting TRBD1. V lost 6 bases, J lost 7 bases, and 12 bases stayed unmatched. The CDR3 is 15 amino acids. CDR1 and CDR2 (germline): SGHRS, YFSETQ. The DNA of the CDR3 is TGCGCCAGCACCCCTGTGGACAGGGGGGTACGTGGCTACACCTTC. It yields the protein CASTPVDRGVRGYTF.

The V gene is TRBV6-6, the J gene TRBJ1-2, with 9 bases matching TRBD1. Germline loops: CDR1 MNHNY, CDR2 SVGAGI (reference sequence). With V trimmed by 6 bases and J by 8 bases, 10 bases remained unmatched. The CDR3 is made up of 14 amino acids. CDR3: CASSTHRGLGGYTF. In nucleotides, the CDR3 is TGTGCCAGCAGCACACACAGGGGGCTAGGGGGCTACACCTTC.

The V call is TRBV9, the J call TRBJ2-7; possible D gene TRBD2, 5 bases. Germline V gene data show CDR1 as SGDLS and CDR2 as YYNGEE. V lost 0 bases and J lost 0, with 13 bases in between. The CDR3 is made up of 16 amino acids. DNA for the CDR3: TGTGCCAGCAGCGTAGTAGAGCGGCCGAGCTCCTACGAGCAGTACTTC. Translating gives CASSVVERPSSYEQYF.

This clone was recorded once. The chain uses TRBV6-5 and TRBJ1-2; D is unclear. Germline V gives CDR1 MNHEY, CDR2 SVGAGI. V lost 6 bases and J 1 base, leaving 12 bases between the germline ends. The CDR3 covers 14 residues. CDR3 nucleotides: TGTGCCAGCAGGGAGGGAACGGTTAACTATGGCTACACCTTC. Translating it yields CASREGTVNYGYTF.

CDR3 amino acids: CASSRSGTGGLEQYF. The DNA for the CDR3 is TGTGCCAGCAGCCGGTCGGGGACAGGGGGCCTCGAGCAGTACTTC. J is TRBJ2-7 and V is TRBV6-5; 12 bases match TRBD1. The germline V gene has CDR1 MNHEY and CDR2 SVGAGI. The CDR3 has 15 residues. With V trimmed by 6 bases and J by 6 bases, 9 bases remained unmatched.

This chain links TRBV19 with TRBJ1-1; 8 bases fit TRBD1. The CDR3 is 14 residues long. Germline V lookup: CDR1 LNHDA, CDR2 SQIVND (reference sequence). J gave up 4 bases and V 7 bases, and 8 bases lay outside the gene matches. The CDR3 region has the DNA TGTGCCAGTAAAACAGGACAGGGACCCACTGAAGCTTTCTTT. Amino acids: CASKTGQGPTEAFF. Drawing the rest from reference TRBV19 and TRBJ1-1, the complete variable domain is DGGITQSPKYLFRKEGQNVTLSCEQNLNHDAMYWYRQDPGQGLRLIYYSQIVNDFQKGDIAEGYSVSREKKESFPLTVTSAQKNPTAFYLCASKTGQGPTEAFFGQGTRLTVV.

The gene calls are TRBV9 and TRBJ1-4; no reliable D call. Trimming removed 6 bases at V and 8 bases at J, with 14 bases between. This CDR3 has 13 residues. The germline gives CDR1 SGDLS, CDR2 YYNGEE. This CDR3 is CASTPFEGEKLFF. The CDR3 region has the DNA TGTGCCAGCACACCTTTTGAGGGCGAAAAACTGTTTTTT.

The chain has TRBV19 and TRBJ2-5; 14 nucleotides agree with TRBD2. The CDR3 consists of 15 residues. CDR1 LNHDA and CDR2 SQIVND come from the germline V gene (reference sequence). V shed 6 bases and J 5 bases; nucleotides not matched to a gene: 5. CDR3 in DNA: TGTGCCAGTAGCCCGCGGACTAGCGGGGGGGAGACCCAGTACTTC. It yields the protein CASSPRTSGGETQYF.

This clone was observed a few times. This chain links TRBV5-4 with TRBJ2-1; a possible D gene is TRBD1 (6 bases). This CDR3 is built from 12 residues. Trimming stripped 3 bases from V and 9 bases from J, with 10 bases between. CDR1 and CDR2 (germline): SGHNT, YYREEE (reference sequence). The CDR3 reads CASSSDSGEQFF. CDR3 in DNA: TGTGCCAGCAGCTCGGACAGCGGTGAGCAGTTCTTC.

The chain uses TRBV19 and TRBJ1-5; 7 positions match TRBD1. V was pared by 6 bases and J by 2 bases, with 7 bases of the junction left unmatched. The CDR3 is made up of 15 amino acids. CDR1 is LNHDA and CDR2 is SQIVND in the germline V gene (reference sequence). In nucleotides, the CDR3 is TGTGCCAGTAGCCGTGACAGGGAGGGCAATCAGCCCCAGCATTTT. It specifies CASSRDREGNQPQHF.

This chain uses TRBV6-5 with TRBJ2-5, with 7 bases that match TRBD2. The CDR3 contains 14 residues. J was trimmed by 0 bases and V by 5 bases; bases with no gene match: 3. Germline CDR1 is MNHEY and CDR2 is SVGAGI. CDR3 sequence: CASSQRGDQETQYF. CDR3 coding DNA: TGTGCCAGCAGTCAGCGGGGAGACCAAGAGACCCAGTACTTC.

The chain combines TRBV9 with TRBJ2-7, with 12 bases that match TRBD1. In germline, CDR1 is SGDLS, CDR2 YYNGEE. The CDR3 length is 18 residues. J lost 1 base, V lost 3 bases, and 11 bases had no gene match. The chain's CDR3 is CASSAWGQGAKGSYEQYF. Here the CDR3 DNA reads TGTGCCAGCAGCGCCTGGGGACAGGGGGCTAAGGGGTCCTACGAGCAGTACTTC.